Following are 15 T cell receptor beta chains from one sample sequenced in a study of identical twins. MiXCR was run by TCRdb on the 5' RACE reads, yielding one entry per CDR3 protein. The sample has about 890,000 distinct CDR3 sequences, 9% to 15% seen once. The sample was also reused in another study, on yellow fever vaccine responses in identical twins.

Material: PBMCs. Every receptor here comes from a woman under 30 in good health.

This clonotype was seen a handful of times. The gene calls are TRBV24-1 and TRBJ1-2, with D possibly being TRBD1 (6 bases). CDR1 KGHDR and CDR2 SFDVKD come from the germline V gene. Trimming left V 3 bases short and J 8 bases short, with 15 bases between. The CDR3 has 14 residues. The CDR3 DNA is TGTGCCACCAGTGATCGGACAGTTTCTCGGGGCTACACCTTC. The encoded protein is CATSDRTVSRGYTF.

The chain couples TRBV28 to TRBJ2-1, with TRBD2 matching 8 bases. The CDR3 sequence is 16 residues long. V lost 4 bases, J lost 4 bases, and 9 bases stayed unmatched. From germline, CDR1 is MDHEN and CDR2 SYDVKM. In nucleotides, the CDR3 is TGTGCCAGCAGTTCGTCTGCGGGAGGTTTTTACAATGAGCAGTTCTTC. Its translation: CASSSSAGGFYNEQFF. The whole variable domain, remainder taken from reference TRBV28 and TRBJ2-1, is DVKVTQSSRYLVKRTGEKVFLECVQDMDHENMFWYRQDPGLGLRLIYFSYDVKMKEKGDIPEGYSVSREKKERFSLILESASTNQTSMYLCASSSSAGGFYNEQFFGPGTRLTVL.

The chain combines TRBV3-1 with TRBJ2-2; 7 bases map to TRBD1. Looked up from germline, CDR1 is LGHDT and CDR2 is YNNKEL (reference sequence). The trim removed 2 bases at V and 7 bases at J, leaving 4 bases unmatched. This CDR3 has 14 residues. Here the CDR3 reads CASSQTTGLGELFF. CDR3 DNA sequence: TGTGCCAGCAGCCAAACGACAGGGCTCGGGGAGCTGTTTTTT.

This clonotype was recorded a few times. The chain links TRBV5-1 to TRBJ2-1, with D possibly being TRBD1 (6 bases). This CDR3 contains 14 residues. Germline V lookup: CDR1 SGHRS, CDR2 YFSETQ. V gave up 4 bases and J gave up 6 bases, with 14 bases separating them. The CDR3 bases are TGCGCCAGCAGCCCTGTCCAGGGGCCCAATGAGCAGTTCTTC. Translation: CASSPVQGPNEQFF.

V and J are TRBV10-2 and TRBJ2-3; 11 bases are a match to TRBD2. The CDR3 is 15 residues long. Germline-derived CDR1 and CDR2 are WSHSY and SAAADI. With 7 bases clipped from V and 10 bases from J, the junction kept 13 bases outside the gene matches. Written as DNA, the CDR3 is TGCGCCAGCATCCTACTAGCGGGAGATGGGTTTCCGCAGTATTTT. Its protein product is CASILLAGDGFPQYF.

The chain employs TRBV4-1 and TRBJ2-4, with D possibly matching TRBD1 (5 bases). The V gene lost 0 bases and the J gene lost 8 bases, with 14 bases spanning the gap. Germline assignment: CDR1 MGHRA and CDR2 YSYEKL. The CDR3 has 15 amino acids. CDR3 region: CASSQDEGVTDIQYF. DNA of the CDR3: TGCGCCAGCAGCCAAGATGAAGGGGTAACGGACATTCAGTACTTC.

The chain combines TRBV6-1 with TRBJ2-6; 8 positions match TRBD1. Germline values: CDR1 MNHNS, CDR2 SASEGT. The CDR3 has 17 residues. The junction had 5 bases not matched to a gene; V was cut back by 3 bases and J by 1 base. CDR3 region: CASSDAGGWSGANVLTF. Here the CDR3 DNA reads TGTGCCAGCAGTGATGCAGGGGGCTGGTCTGGGGCCAACGTCCTGACTTTC.

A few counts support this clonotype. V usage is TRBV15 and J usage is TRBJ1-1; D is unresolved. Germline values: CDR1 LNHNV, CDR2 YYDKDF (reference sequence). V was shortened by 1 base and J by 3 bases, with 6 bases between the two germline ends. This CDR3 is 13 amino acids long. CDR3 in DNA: TGTGCCACCAGCAGAGTTTTGGACACTGAAGCTTTCTTT. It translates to CATSRVLDTEAFF.

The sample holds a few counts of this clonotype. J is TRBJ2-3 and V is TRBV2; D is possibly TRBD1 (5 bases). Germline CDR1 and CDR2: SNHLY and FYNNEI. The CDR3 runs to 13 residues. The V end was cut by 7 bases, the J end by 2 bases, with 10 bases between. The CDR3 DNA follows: TGTGCCAGCAAGGGGATTTACACAGATACGCAGTATTTT. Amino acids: CASKGIYTDTQYF.

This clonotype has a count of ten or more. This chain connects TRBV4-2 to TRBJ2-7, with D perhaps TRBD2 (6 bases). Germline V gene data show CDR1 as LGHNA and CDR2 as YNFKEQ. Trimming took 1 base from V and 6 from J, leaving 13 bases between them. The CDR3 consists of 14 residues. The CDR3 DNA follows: TGTGCCAGCAGCCAAGTAGAGTTCGGGAGCGAGCAGTACGTC. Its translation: CASSQVEFGSEQYV.

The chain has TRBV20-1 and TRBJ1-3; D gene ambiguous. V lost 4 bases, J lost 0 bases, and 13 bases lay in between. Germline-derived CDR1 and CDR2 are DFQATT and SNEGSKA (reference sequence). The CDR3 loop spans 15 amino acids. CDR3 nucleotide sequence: TGCAGTGCTACCTCAGCCGAGAACTCTGGAAACACCATATATTTT. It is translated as CSATSAENSGNTIYF.

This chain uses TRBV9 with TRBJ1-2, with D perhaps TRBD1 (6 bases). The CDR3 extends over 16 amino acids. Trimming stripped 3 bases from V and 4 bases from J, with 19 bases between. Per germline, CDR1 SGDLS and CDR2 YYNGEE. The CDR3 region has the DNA TGTGCCAGCAGCGCCGGGACCTCTTGGGGGCCCTATGGCTACACCTTC. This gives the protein CASSAGTSWGPYGYTF.

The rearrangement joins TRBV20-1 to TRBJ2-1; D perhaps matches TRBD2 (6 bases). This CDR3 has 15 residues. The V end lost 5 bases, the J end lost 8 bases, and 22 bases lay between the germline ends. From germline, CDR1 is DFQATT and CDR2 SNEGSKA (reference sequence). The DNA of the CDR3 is TGCAGTGCTCCCAACGCGGTCGGCAGGAGGGATGAGCAGTTCTTC. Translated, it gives CSAPNAVGRRDEQFF.

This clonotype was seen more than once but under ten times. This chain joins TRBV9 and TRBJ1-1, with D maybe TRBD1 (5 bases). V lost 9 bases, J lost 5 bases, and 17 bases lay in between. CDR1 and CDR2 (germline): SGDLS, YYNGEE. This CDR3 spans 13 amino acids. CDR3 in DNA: TGTGCCACTCGCCAGACAGTAAATACTGAAGCTTTCTTT. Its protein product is CATRQTVNTEAFF.

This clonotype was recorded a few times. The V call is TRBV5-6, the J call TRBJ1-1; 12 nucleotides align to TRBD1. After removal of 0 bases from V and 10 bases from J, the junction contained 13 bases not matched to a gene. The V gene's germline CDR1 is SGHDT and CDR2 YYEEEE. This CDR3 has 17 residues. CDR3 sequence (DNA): TGTGCCAGCAGCTTGGATCTTCCGGGACAGGGGGCATCTGGAGCTTTCTTT. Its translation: CASSLDLPGQGASGAFF.